This TCR beta chain was identified in a study of OX40 agonist ivuxolimab in advanced cancers. About the research overall: Patients got intravenous ivuxolimab at 0.01 to 10 mg/kg every 2 weeks.

Germline CDR1 is SGHVS and CDR2 is FQNEAQ. Trimming took off 5 bases at V and 4 bases at J, with 12 bases between the two ends. This CDR3 has 14 residues. Only in-frame clones appear in the TCRdb table, and some are missing; sequencing was by immunoSEQ multiplex PCR. The sample records some 30,000 clones, roughly 82% being singletons. This receptor was taken from an adult with an advanced solid tumor such as melanoma, head and neck, liver or kidney cancer. This sample comprised CD4+ or CD8+ T cells sorted from blood, obtained in a trial of the OX40 agonist ivuxolimab. The gene calls are TRBV7-8 and TRBJ1-5; D gene uncertain. The CDR3 DNA reads TGTGCCAGCAGCCCCCATTTGGAAAATCAGCCCCAGCATTTT. Amino acid sequence: CASSPHLENQPQHF.